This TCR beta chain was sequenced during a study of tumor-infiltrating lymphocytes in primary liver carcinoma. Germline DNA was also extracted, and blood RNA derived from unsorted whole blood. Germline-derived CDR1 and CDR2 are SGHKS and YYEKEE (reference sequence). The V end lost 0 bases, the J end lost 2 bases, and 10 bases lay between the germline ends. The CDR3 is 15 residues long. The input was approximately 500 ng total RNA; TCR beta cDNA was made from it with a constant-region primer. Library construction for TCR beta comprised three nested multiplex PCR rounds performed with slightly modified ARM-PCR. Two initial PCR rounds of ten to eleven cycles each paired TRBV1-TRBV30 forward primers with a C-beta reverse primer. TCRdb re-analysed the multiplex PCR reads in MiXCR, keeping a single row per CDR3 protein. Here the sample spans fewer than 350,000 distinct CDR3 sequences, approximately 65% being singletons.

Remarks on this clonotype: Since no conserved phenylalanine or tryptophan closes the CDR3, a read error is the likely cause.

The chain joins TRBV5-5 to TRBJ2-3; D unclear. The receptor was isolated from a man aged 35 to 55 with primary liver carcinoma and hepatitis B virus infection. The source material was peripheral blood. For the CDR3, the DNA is TGTGCCAGCAGCTTGGAGGGTCTACCCACAGATACGCAGTATTCT. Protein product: CASSLEGLPTDTQYS.